This is a list of T cell receptor beta chains from one sample in a study of T-cell reconstitution after alpha-beta-depleted transplantation in children. TCRdb fed the PCR reads into MiXCR, producing one record per CDR3 protein. The table includes under 250,000 distinct CDR3 sequences, around 25% detected once. Sample: PBMCs, mostly from graft donor cells, taken 360 days after TCRalphabeta/CD19-depleted stem cell transplant. The source of these receptors is a female patient between 2 and 15 years old who had a stem cell transplant for congenital amegakaryocytic thrombocytopenia, so the T cells may come from the graft donor. CDR3s include the opening cysteine and the closing phenylalanine or tryptophan. Fields, in order: V gene, J gene, clone size, CDR3 protein. For some rows the clone size is stated as once, few or many, or as a class when expanded; others skip it.

v_call: TRBV12-3/TRBV12-4
j_call: TRBJ2-1
clone_size: many
cdr3_aa: CASSYGTGGREQFF

v_call: TRBV27
j_call: TRBJ2-1
clone_size: many
cdr3_aa: CASSFGTSGSNEQFF

v_call: TRBV7-8
j_call: TRBJ1-5
clone_size: .
cdr3_aa: CASSLEGQGSNQPQHF

v_call: TRBV18
j_call: TRBJ2-5
clone_size: many
cdr3_aa: CASSPSQFQETQYF

v_call: TRBV2
j_call: TRBJ2-6
clone_size: .
cdr3_aa: CASKAVTGANVLTF

v_call: TRBV5-1
j_call: TRBJ1-1
clone_size: few
cdr3_aa: CASSSYRGDTEAFF

v_call: TRBV7-9
j_call: TRBJ2-7
clone_size: .
cdr3_aa: CASSLDRTTYEQYF

v_call: TRBV6-2/TRBV6-3
j_call: TRBJ2-2
clone_size: few
cdr3_aa: CASCSGSLGELFF

v_call: TRBV12-3/TRBV12-4
j_call: TRBJ2-7
clone_size: .
cdr3_aa: CASSSLPPGGPEQYF

v_call: TRBV7-9
j_call: TRBJ1-1
clone_size: few
cdr3_aa: CASSRDRGNTEAFF

v_call: TRBV11-2
j_call: TRBJ2-1
clone_size: .
cdr3_aa: CASGLVGGSYNEQFF

v_call: TRBV12-3/TRBV12-4
j_call: TRBJ2-3
clone_size: .
cdr3_aa: CASSHLDRDGGTQYF

v_call: TRBV5-1
j_call: TRBJ2-7
clone_size: .
cdr3_aa: CASRPTQGARREKQYF

v_call: TRBV4-1
j_call: TRBJ2-3
clone_size: few
cdr3_aa: CASSHSGGPWTQYF

v_call: TRBV6-2/TRBV6-3
j_call: TRBJ2-7
clone_size: .
cdr3_aa: CASSSPGTWGFEQYF

v_call: TRBV18
j_call: TRBJ2-1
clone_size: .
cdr3_aa: CASSQAFSGGLYNEQFF

v_call: TRBV3-1
j_call: TRBJ2-5
clone_size: .
cdr3_aa: CASSGVRGQVQETQYF

v_call: TRBV12-3/TRBV12-4
j_call: TRBJ2-7
clone_size: few
cdr3_aa: CASSPGQYTRQYF

v_call: TRBV4-3
j_call: TRBJ2-3
clone_size: .
cdr3_aa: CASSQDPAGVGDTQYF

v_call: TRBV7-2
j_call: TRBJ2-2
clone_size: few
cdr3_aa: CASSLRTAGGELFF

v_call: TRBV28
j_call: TRBJ1-5
clone_size: few
cdr3_aa: CASSPSGGDQPQHF

v_call: TRBV5-6
j_call: TRBJ1-5
clone_size: many
cdr3_aa: CASSKRQGATQHF

v_call: TRBV12-3/TRBV12-4
j_call: TRBJ1-1
clone_size: few
cdr3_aa: CASSFQIRGEAFF

v_call: TRBV4-2
j_call: TRBJ2-7
clone_size: .
cdr3_aa: CASSQNSGAGYEQYF

v_call: TRBV6-2/TRBV6-3
j_call: TRBJ1-2
clone_size: few
cdr3_aa: CASSNPHRPANYGYTF

v_call: TRBV7-9
j_call: TRBJ2-7
clone_size: .
cdr3_aa: CASSLIGPGGEQYF

v_call: TRBV28
j_call: TRBJ2-7
clone_size: few
cdr3_aa: CASETAGNIYEQYF

v_call: TRBV4-1
j_call: TRBJ1-4
clone_size: few
cdr3_aa: CASSQDRGRDEKLFF

v_call: TRBV10-3
j_call: TRBJ2-3
clone_size: .
cdr3_aa: CAISEEVRTDTQYF

v_call: TRBV7-9
j_call: TRBJ2-5
clone_size: many
cdr3_aa: CASSKLAGVVETQYF

v_call: TRBV28
j_call: TRBJ2-5
clone_size: many
cdr3_aa: CASQKLAGRGPQETQYF

v_call: TRBV18
j_call: TRBJ2-2
clone_size: .
cdr3_aa: CASSLRTVLTGELFF

v_call: TRBV7-9
j_call: TRBJ2-7
clone_size: few
cdr3_aa: CASSPTPPGGPYEQYF

v_call: TRBV10-2
j_call: TRBJ2-7
clone_size: many
cdr3_aa: CASRRLAGVSYEQYF

v_call: TRBV6-2/TRBV6-3
j_call: TRBJ2-5
clone_size: .
cdr3_aa: CASSRASGVYF

v_call: TRBV20-1
j_call: TRBJ2-1
clone_size: .
cdr3_aa: CSARFALDEQFF

v_call: TRBV5-5
j_call: TRBJ1-1
clone_size: .
cdr3_aa: CASSLMQGARGVNTEAFF

v_call: TRBV20-1
j_call: TRBJ2-1
clone_size: many
cdr3_aa: CSADRGPPYNEQFF

v_call: TRBV2
j_call: TRBJ1-2
clone_size: few
cdr3_aa: CASNLQTGNYGYTF

v_call: TRBV4-2
j_call: TRBJ2-3
clone_size: few
cdr3_aa: CASSQAADTQYF

v_call: TRBV12-3/TRBV12-4
j_call: TRBJ1-1
clone_size: once
cdr3_aa: CASSLMGNTEAFF

v_call: TRBV5-1
j_call: TRBJ2-7
clone_size: many
cdr3_aa: CASSLAGSSYEQYF

v_call: TRBV29-1
j_call: TRBJ2-1
clone_size: .
cdr3_aa: CSVVRLAGVGNEQFF

v_call: TRBV5-1
j_call: TRBJ2-1
clone_size: .
cdr3_aa: CASSPTSSSYNEQFF

v_call: TRBV25-1
j_call: TRBJ1-1
clone_size: few
cdr3_aa: CASSEWGADTEAFF

v_call: TRBV5-1
j_call: TRBJ2-1
clone_size: few
cdr3_aa: CASSLGDSYNEQFF

v_call: TRBV6-1
j_call: TRBJ2-7
clone_size: .
cdr3_aa: CASRRSLAPTPYEQYF

v_call: TRBV9
j_call: TRBJ2-1
clone_size: .
cdr3_aa: CASSGRGSYNEQFF

v_call: TRBV5-6
j_call: TRBJ2-5
clone_size: many
cdr3_aa: CASSLGTSGLQYF

v_call: TRBV12-3/TRBV12-4
j_call: TRBJ2-3
clone_size: few
cdr3_aa: CASKGQNTDTQYF

v_call: TRBV6-5
j_call: TRBJ1-4
clone_size: .
cdr3_aa: CASSYQGTNEKLFF

v_call: TRBV6-2/TRBV6-3
j_call: TRBJ2-1
clone_size: .
cdr3_aa: CASSYGVGGFYNEQFF

v_call: TRBV12-3/TRBV12-4
j_call: TRBJ2-5
clone_size: many
cdr3_aa: CASSYDPEMETQYF

v_call: TRBV5-1
j_call: TRBJ2-2
clone_size: .
cdr3_aa: CASSPMVQGGELFF

v_call: TRBV5-8
j_call: TRBJ1-5
clone_size: once
cdr3_aa: CASSFDGGNYQPQHF

v_call: TRBV25-1
j_call: TRBJ2-7
clone_size: .
cdr3_aa: CASSETTTSFRDEQYF

v_call: TRBV7-8
j_call: TRBJ1-6
clone_size: many
cdr3_aa: CASSFAGLGQRPSPLHF